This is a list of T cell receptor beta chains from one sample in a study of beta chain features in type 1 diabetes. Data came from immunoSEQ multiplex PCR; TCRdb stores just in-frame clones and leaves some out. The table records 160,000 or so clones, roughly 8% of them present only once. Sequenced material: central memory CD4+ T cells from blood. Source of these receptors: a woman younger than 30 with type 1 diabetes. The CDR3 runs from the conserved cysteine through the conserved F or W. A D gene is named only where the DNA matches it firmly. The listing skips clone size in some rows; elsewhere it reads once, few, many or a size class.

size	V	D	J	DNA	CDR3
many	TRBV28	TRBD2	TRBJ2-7	TGTGCCAGCAGTCCCGGGGGGGGGTCTAGGTTCAAGCAGTACTTC	CASSPGGGSRFKQYF
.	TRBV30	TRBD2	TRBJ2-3	TGTGCCCATCATAGCGGGAGCGTTTATACGCAGTATTTT	CAHHSGSVYTQYF
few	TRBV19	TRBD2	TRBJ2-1	TGTGCCAGTAAACTCGGACTAGCGGGAGAGGGTGACAATGAGCAGTTCTTC	CASKLGLAGEGDNEQFF
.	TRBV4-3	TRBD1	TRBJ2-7	TGCGCCAGCAGCCCCTGGACAGGGAGCTCCTACGAGCAGTACTTC	CASSPWTGSSYEQYF
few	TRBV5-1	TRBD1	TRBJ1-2	TGCGCCAGCAGCTTGGTAGGGACAGTTGGTGGCTACACCTTC	CASSLVGTVGGYTF
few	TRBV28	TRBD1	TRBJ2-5	TGTGCCAGCAGTACAGGGGGGTCACGGGAGACCCAGTACTTC	CASSTGGSRETQYF
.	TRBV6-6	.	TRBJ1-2	TGTGCCAGTCTTAGACAGGCTTCCTATGGCTACACCTTC	CASLRQASYGYTF
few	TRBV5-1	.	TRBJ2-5	TGCGCCAGCAGCTTGACATTGGAGACCCAGTACTTC	CASSLTLETQYF
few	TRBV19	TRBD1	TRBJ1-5	TGTGCCAGTTGGACAGGGCGGTATCAGCCCCAGCATTTT	CASWTGRYQPQHF
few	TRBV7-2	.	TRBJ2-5	TGTGCCAGCAGCGCACAGGGTTCCCAAGAGACCCAGTACTTC	CASSAQGSQETQYF
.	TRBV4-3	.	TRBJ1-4	TGCGCCAGCAGCCGTCCAGGAACTGAAAAACTGTTTTTT	CASSRPGTEKLFF
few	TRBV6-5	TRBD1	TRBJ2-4	TGTGCCAGCAGAGGGACAGTCGTAGCCAAAAACATTCAGTACTTC	CASRGTVVAKNIQYF
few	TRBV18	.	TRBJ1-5	TGTGCCAGCTCCTCACCCGGGGGGCTCCAGCATCAGCCCCAGCATTTT	CASSSPGGLQHQPQHF
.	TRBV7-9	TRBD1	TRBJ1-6	TGTGCCAGCAGCTTAGAGGGGGCTAATTCACCCCTCCACTTT	CASSLEGANSPLHF
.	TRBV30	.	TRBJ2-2	TGTGCCTGGAGTGCGGACTACTTGAACACCGGGGAGCTGTTTTTT	CAWSADYLNTGELFF
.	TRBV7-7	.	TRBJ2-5	TGTGCTAGCAGCTTAGGGGGGGGCCTGATGGAGACCCAGTACTTC	CASSLGGGLMETQYF
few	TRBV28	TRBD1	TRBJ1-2	TGTGCCAGCAGTTTCCCGGACAGGGCTTATGGCTACACCTTC	CASSFPDRAYGYTF
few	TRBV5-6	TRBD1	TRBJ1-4	TGTGCCAGCAGCTCCGACAGGGTAGAAAAACTGTTTTTT	CASSSDRVEKLFF
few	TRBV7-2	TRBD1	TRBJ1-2	TGTGCCAGCAGCCCCGGGACAGGGCTTGATAGCTATGGCTACACCTTC	CASSPGTGLDSYGYTF
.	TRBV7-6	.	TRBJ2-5	TGTGCCAGCAGCCCGAAGGGACTCGTCCAAGAGACCCAGTACTTC	CASSPKGLVQETQYF
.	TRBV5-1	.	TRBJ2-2	TGCGCCAGCAGCTTGATGATAACAGAGAACACCGGGGAGCTGTTTTTT	CASSLMITENTGELFF
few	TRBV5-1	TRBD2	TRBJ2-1	TGCGCCAGCAGCCCATCGACTAGCGGCAATGAGCAGTTCTTC	CASSPSTSGNEQFF
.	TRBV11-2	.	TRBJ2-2	TGTGCCAGCAAGCTGGGGCATAATCCCGGGGAGCTGTTTTTT	CASKLGHNPGELFF
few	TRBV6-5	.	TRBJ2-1	TGTGCCAGCAGTTATTCCTCCGGGACTGGGCAGTTCTTC	CASSYSSGTGQFF
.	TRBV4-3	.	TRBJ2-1	TGCGCCAGCAGCCAAGACGATAGCTCCTACAATGAGCAGTTCTTC	CASSQDDSSYNEQFF
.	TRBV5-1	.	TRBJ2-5	TGCGCCAGCAGCCCCAACGGTGGAGGGAAACAAGAGACCCAGTACTTC	CASSPNGGGKQETQYF
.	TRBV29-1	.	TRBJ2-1	TGCAGCGGTGGGAGGAGCGGTGAGCAGTTCTTC	CSGGRSGEQFF
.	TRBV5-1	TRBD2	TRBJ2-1	TGCGCCAGCAGCTTGGCATTGGCTAGCGGGAATCTTTACGAGCAGTTCTTC	CASSLALASGNLYEQFF
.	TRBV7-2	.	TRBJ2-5	TGTGCCAGCAGCTGGGACACCCGAGAGACCCAGTACTTC	CASSWDTRETQYF
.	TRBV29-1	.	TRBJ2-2	TGCAGCGTTGAGAAACAGTTAAACACCGGGGAGCTGTTTTTT	CSVEKQLNTGELFF
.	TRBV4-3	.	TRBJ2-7	TGCGCCAGCAGCCAAGCCGCACAGGATTCCTACGAGCAGTACTTC	CASSQAAQDSYEQYF
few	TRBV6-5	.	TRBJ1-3	TGTGCCAGCCGCCCGCCCGGTTCTGGAAACACCATATATTTT	CASRPPGSGNTIYF
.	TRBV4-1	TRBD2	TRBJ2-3	TGCGCCAGCAGCAAGCGTGGGGGACTAGCGGGGGGAGATACGCAGTATTTT	CASSKRGGLAGGDTQYF
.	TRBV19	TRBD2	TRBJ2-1	TGTGCCAGTAGCCCCTCCCTAGCGGGGTTTAACAATGAGCAGTTCTTC	CASSPSLAGFNNEQFF
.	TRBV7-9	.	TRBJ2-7	TGTGCCAGCAGCTTACAGGCTCCCTACGAGCAGTACTTC	CASSLQAPYEQYF
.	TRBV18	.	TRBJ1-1	TGTGCCAGCTCACCTCTCTCGGGGAACACTGAAGCTTTCTTT	CASSPLSGNTEAFF
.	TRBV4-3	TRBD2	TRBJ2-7	TGCGCCAGCAGCCATTATAGCGGGAACTCCTACGAGCAGTACTTC	CASSHYSGNSYEQYF
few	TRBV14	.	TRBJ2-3	TGTGCCAGCAGCCGAGGGACTAGCACAGATACGCAGTATTTT	CASSRGTSTDTQYF
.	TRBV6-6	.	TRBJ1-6	TGTGCCACCTACAGGGATAATTCACCCCTCCACTTT	CATYRDNSPLHF
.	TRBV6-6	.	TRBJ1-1	TGTGCCAGCAGTTACGCATTTGGTTCGGACACTGAAGCTTTCTTT	CASSYAFGSDTEAFF
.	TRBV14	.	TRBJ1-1	TGTGCCAGCAGCGTAAGAGGTAACACTGAAGCTTTCTTT	CASSVRGNTEAFF
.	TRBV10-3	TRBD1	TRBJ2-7	TGTGCCATCAGAGCCCCGGGACAGGGGGCGTACGAGCAGTACTTC	CAIRAPGQGAYEQYF
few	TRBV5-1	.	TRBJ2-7	TGCGCCAGCAGCGCAGGGACACCTCTCTACGAGCAGTACTTC	CASSAGTPLYEQYF
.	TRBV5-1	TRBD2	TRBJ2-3	TGCGCCAGCAGCTTAGTGAGCGGGGGGGCTACAGATACGCAGTATTTT	CASSLVSGGATDTQYF
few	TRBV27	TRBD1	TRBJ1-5	TGTGCCAGCAGTCCATACGGACAGGGTAATCAGCCCCAGCATTTT	CASSPYGQGNQPQHF
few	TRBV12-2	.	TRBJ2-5	TGTGCAAGTCGCTTAGAAAGGAGGGCCCAAGAGACCCAGTACTTC	CASRLERRAQETQYF
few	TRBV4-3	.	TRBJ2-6	TGCGCCAGCAGCCAAGATATAGCCTCTGGGGCCAACGTCCTGACTTTC	CASSQDIASGANVLTF
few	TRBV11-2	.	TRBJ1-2	TGTGCCAGCAGCTTAGAGACAGGCCCTTACACCTTC	CASSLETGPYTF